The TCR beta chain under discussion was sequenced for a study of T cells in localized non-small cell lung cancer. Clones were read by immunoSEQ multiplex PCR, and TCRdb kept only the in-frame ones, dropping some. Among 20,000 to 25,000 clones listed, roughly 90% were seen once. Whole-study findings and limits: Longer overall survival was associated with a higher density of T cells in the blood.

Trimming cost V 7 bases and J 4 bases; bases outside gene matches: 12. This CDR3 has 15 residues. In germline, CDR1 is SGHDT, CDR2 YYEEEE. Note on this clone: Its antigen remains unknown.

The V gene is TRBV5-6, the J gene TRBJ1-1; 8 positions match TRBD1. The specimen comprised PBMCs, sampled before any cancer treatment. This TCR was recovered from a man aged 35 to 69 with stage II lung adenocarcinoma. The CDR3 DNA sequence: TGTGCCAGCGCCCCCTCTACAGGGGGGAGCACTGAAGCTTTCTTT. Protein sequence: CASAPSTGGSTEAFF.